The clone carrying this T cell receptor beta chain was detected only a few times. Using its own MiXCR run on the 5' RACE reads, TCRdb lists one record per CDR3 protein. The data contain about 64,000 distinct CDR3 sequences, roughly 9% of them singletons. The sample originates from a study of early T cells in non-severe SARS-CoV-2 infection. The CDR3 consists of 14 residues. Trimming removed 2 bases from V and 8 bases from J, with 15 bases in between. CDR1 and CDR2 (germline): ENHRY, SYGVKD. The TCR sequence derives from an adult who was a healthcare worker with PCR-confirmed SARS-CoV-2 infection or an uninfected control (not recorded which). The genes are TRBV10-3 and TRBJ1-1; the D gene is possibly TRBD1 (5 bases). Source: whole blood, taken at baseline. The CDR3 loop is CAISEALQSGEAFF. CDR3 bases: TGTGCCATCAGTGAGGCGCTCCAATCAGGGGAAGCTTTCTTT.